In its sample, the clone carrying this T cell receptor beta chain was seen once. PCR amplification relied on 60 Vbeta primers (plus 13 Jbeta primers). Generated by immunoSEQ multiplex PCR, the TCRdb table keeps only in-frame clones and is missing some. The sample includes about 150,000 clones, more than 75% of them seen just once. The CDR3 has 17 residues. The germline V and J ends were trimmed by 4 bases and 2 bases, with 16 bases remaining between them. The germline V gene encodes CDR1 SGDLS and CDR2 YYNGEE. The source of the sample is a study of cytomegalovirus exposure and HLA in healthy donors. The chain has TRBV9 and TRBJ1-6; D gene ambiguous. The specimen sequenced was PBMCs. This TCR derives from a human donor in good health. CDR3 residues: CASSPQEKIPYNSPLHF. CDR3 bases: TGTGCCAGCAGCCCCCAGGAAAAAATCCCCTATAATTCACCCCTCCACTTT.